The next 17 T cell receptor beta chains were all read from a single sample in a study of cytomegalovirus exposure and HLA in healthy donors. Amplification used 60 Vbeta primers and 13 Jbeta primers. Method: immunoSEQ multiplex PCR; TCRdb's copy keeps in-frame clones and lacks some. The sample lists 150,000 to 200,000 clones, approximately 81% occurring once. The sample consisted of PBMCs. These receptors came from a woman in her twenties or thirties in good health and CMV-seronegative.

The chain employs TRBV4-1 and TRBJ2-7; possibly TRBD2 for D (6 bases). V lost 2 bases, J lost 5 bases, and 19 bases lay in between. The germline V gene encodes CDR1 MGHRA and CDR2 YSYEKL. The CDR3 spans 16 residues. CDR3 protein: CASSQSLGGSRNEQYF. Here the CDR3 DNA reads TGCGCCAGCAGCCAAAGTTTGGGGGGATCTCGAAACGAGCAGTACTTC.

The rearrangement joins TRBV6-1 to TRBJ1-2; 9 bases agree with TRBD1. Germline V lookup: CDR1 MNHNS, CDR2 SASEGT. V was clipped by 7 bases and J by 4 bases; unmatched bases: 10. There are 15 residues in the CDR3. CDR3 DNA: TGTGCCAGCAAGAATGTACAGGGGGCGGGCTATGGCTACACCTTC. Protein: CASKNVQGAGYGYTF.

The gene calls are TRBV7-2 and TRBJ1-1, with D perhaps TRBD1 (5 bases). The CDR3 consists of 19 residues. Germline assignment: CDR1 SGHTA and CDR2 FQGNSA. V lost 1 base, J lost 3 bases, and 24 bases lay in between. CDR3 in DNA: TGTGCCAGCAGCTTAGTCTGGCCAGGGCCTTTTGAGAGTGACACTGAAGCTTTCTTT. Translated, it gives CASSLVWPGPFESDTEAFF.

A remark on this clone: Compared with germline, one end of the junction differs, possibly owing to a read error. CDR3 amino acids: CSSSLVSETQYF. In nucleotides, the CDR3 is TGTTCCAGCAGCTTAGTGTCGGAGACCCAGTACTTC. This chain connects TRBV7-9 to TRBJ2-5; D remains ambiguous. Germline-derived CDR1 and CDR2 are SEHNR and FQNEAQ (reference sequence). CDR3 length: 12 residues.

This chain links TRBV4-1 with TRBJ2-1; perhaps TRBD2 as D (6 bases). This CDR3 spans 14 amino acids. Germline-derived CDR1 and CDR2 are MGHRA and YSYEKL. Trimming cost V 4 bases and J 9 bases, with 16 bases left between them. CDR3 bases: TGCGCCAGCAGCCTCACGGTAGGAGGGAGTGAGCAGTTCTTC. Its translation is CASSLTVGGSEQFF.

The V gene is TRBV18, the J gene TRBJ1-1; D possibly corresponds to TRBD1 (6 bases). This CDR3 has 15 amino acids. Deletions cut 2 bases from V and 0 bases from J, with 10 bases between. Germline values: CDR1 KGHSH, CDR2 LQKENI. CDR3 residues: CASSPEQGLNTEAFF. In nucleotides, the CDR3 is TGTGCCAGCTCACCAGAGCAGGGGCTGAACACTGAAGCTTTCTTT.

The genes are TRBV2 and TRBJ2-1, with TRBD2 identical over 8 bases. CDR3 length equals 15 residues. The V gene end was trimmed by 6 bases and the J gene end by 8 bases; junction bases not matched to a gene: 12. Germline CDR1 reads SNHLY; CDR2 reads FYNNEI. CDR3 sequence (DNA): TGTGCCAGCAGCGATAGTAGCGGGGCCTGGTATGAGCAGTTCTTC. Residues: CASSDSSGAWYEQFF.

The chain employs TRBV6-6 and TRBJ1-5, with unresolved D. The CDR3 is made up of 16 amino acids. V lost 6 bases, J lost 0 bases, and 15 bases lay in between. Germline values: CDR1 MNHNY, CDR2 SVGAGI (reference sequence). CDR3 sequence (DNA): TGTGCCAGCAGCCAAATTGGTCTATATAGCAATCAGCCCCAGCATTTT. Its translation: CASSQIGLYSNQPQHF.

V is TRBV5-6 and J is TRBJ2-1, with TRBD1 matching 10 bases. Unmatched junction bases numbered 9, after V lost 4 bases and J lost 8 bases. Germline V gene sequence: CDR1 SGHDT, CDR2 YYEEEE. CDR3 length: 15 amino acids. The chain's CDR3 is CASSIRDRGWDEQFF. For the CDR3, the DNA is TGTGCCAGCAGCATCCGGGACAGGGGTTGGGATGAGCAGTTCTTC.

CDR3 bases: TGTGCCAGCTCGCCTGGGACTTCGACGTCTCGGGAGCTGTTTTTT. This gives the protein CASSPGTSTSRELFF. This rearrangement joins TRBV18 to TRBJ2-2; TRBD2 is a possible D gene (6 bases). The germline CDR1 and CDR2 sequences are KGHSH and LQKENI. Trimming cost V 6 bases and J 9 bases, with 20 bases left between them. This CDR3 has 15 residues. Full variable domain (missing parts from reference TRBV18 and TRBJ2-2): NAGVMQNPRHLVRRRGQEARLRCSPMKGHSHVYWYRQLPEEGLKFMVYLQKENIIDESGMPKERFSAEFPKEGPSILRIQQVVRGDSAAYFCASSPGTSTSRELFFGEGSRLTVL.

Written as DNA, the CDR3 is TGTGCCAGCAGTCAGGGGGAAGCCTACGAGCAGTACTTC. Translated, it gives CASSQGEAYEQYF. The chain uses TRBV6-6 and TRBJ2-7, with 7 bases matching TRBD1. Trimming cost V 5 bases and J 2 bases; bases outside gene matches: 3. Germline values: CDR1 MNHNY, CDR2 SVGAGI (reference sequence). The CDR3 contains 13 residues.

The V gene is TRBV6-1, the J gene TRBJ2-7; D perhaps matches TRBD1 (6 bases). Trimming left V 8 bases short and J 1 base short, with 15 bases between. CDR1 MNHNS and CDR2 SASEGT come from the germline V gene. CDR3 length: 14 amino acids. CDR3 bases: TGTGCCAGCGCTTCCCAGGACAGTTCCTACGAGCAGTACTTC. Translation gives CASASQDSSYEQYF.

This clone was counted a single time. This sequence joins TRBV29-1 and TRBJ2-5; 7 nucleotides agree with TRBD1. With V trimmed by 6 bases and J by 5 bases, 12 bases remained unmatched. The CDR3 contains 14 residues. CDR1 SQVTM and CDR2 ANQGSEA come from the germline V gene. The CDR3 reads CSVVQGSRMETQYF. CDR3 coding DNA: TGCAGCGTGGTACAGGGGTCGAGGATGGAGACCCAGTACTTC. The variable domain in full, with the rest retrieved from reference TRBV29-1 and TRBJ2-5, is SAVISQKPSRDICQRGTSLTIQCQVDSQVTMMFWYRQQPGQSLTLIATANQGSEATYESGFVIDKFPISRPNLTFSTLTVSNMSPEDSSIYLCSVVQGSRMETQYFGPGTRLLVL.

The chain carries TRBV5-1 and TRBJ2-7; 8 nucleotides match TRBD1. The trim removed 2 bases at V and 2 bases at J, leaving 9 bases unmatched. Germline lookup yields CDR1 SGHRS and CDR2 YFSETQ. The CDR3 consists of 16 residues. The CDR3 DNA sequence: TGCGCCAGCAGCTTACCGGGACAGGTACGCCCCTACGAGCAGTACTTC. Translating it yields CASSLPGQVRPYEQYF.

This chain connects TRBV4-1 to TRBJ2-1; D might be TRBD2 (6 bases). Per germline, CDR1 MGHRA and CDR2 YSYEKL. V was shortened by 4 bases and J by 7 bases, with 20 bases between the two germline ends. The CDR3 extends over 16 amino acids. Here the CDR3 reads CASSRLVNEGENEQFF. DNA of the CDR3: TGCGCCAGCAGCCGACTAGTCAACGAGGGTGAGAATGAGCAGTTCTTC.

The chain carries TRBV7-2 and TRBJ2-3; D call uncertain. The CDR3 extends over 12 amino acids. From germline, CDR1 is SGHTA and CDR2 FQGNSA. V lost 5 bases and J lost 5, with 8 bases in between. Here the CDR3 reads CASSLIGDTQYF. DNA of the CDR3: TGTGCCAGCAGCCTTATCGGAGATACGCAGTATTTT.

V usage is TRBV7-9 and J usage is TRBJ1-2; D might be TRBD1 (6 bases). The germline gives CDR1 SEHNR, CDR2 FQNEAQ (reference sequence). The V end lost 1 base, the J end lost 7 bases, and 16 bases lay between the germline ends. This CDR3 is 15 amino acids long. The CDR3: CASSLVGRGSGGYTF. The CDR3 coding sequence is TGTGCCAGCAGCTTAGTTGGGAGGGGGTCCGGTGGCTACACCTTC.